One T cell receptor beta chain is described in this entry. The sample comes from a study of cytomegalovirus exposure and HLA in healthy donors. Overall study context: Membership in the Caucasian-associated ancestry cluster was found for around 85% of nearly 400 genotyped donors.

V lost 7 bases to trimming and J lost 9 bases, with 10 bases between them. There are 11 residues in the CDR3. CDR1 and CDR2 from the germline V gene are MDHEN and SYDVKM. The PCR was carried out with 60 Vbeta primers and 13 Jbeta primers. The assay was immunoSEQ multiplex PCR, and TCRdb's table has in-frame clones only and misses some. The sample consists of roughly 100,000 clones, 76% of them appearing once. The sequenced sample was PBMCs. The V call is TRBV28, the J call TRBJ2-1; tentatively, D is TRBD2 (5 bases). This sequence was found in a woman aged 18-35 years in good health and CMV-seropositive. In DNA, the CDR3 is TGTGCCAGCATCCGGGGATCTGAGCAGTTCTTC. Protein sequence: CASIRGSEQFF.